The 16 T cell receptor beta chains listed next were all sequenced from one sample in a study of a mutant IDH1 vaccine in newly diagnosed glioma. Time point denoted: week 35, safety follow-up. Vaccine doses each comprised 300 ug of mutant IDH1 20-mer peptide, with topical imiquimod. TCRdb's table, derived via immunoSEQ multiplex PCR, lists solely in-frame clones and lacks some. Of about 33,000 clones listed, approximately 80% are singletons. Their cognate antigens are unknown. Sequences were derived from PBMCs, sampled from a glioma patient whose treatment included an IDH1 peptide vaccine. The receptors shown here come from a young woman with glioma.

The chain employs TRBV6-6 and TRBJ2-5, with 9 bases aligning to TRBD2. The CDR3 has 14 amino acids. Germline loops: CDR1 MNHNY, CDR2 SVGAGI (reference sequence). With V trimmed by 3 bases and J by 4 bases, 3 bases remained unmatched. The CDR3 DNA is TGTGCCAGCAGTTATGGCGGGGGGGCAGAGACCCAGTACTTC. Amino acids: CASSYGGGAETQYF.

A few counts support this clone. This chain uses TRBV5-1 with TRBJ2-1, with D possibly TRBD2 on 6 matching bases. This CDR3 has 15 amino acids. Germline CDR1 reads SGHRS; CDR2 reads YFSETQ. V shed 4 bases and J shed 5 bases, with 16 bases lying between them. This CDR3 is CASSTGAGRDNEQFF. The CDR3 coding sequence is TGCGCCAGCAGCACGGGTGCGGGGCGGGACAATGAGCAGTTCTTC.

The J gene is TRBJ1-2, the V gene TRBV5-8; D remains ambiguous. This CDR3 is built from 12 residues. V was cut by 4 bases and J by 1 base, with 5 bases left in between. Germline values: CDR1 SGHTS, CDR2 YDEGEE. CDR3 DNA sequence: TGTGCCAGCAGCATGATTAACTATGGCTACACCTTC. Protein product: CASSMINYGYTF.

The chain combines TRBV6-5 with TRBJ2-2; the D gene is possibly TRBD1 (5 bases). This CDR3 has 15 residues. Germline assignment: CDR1 MNHEY and CDR2 SVGAGI. The V gene lost 6 bases and the J gene lost 3 bases, with 14 bases spanning the gap. The CDR3 sequence is CASRIAPTDTGELFF. The CDR3 coding sequence is TGTGCCAGCAGGATAGCCCCGACAGACACCGGGGAGCTGTTTTTT.

This chain links TRBV10-3 with TRBJ2-1; tentatively, D is TRBD2 (6 bases). Per germline, CDR1 ENHRY and CDR2 SYGVKD. Trimming stripped 2 bases from V and 10 bases from J, with 15 bases between. The CDR3 loop spans 14 amino acids. The CDR3 loop is CAISELAGGGEQFF. CDR3 bases: TGTGCCATCAGTGAGCTGGCGGGTGGGGGGGAGCAGTTCTTC.

V usage is TRBV6-1 and J usage is TRBJ2-1; 8 nucleotides align to TRBD1. J lost 7 bases, V lost 1 base, and 6 bases had no gene match. The V gene's germline CDR1 is MNHNS and CDR2 SASEGT. The CDR3 is 15 residues long. Here the CDR3 DNA reads TGTGCCAGCAGTGAAGGGCAGGGGGCGGGGAATGAGCAGTTCTTC. Translation: CASSEGQGAGNEQFF.

The rearrangement joins TRBV6-5 to TRBJ2-7; possibly TRBD1 or TRBD2 for D (6 bases each). The CDR3 has 14 amino acids. Germline CDR1 reads MNHEY; CDR2 reads SVGAGI. With 2 bases removed from V and 5 bases from J, the gap between germline ends came to 13 bases. CDR3 region: CASSYGGRVHEQYF. CDR3 nucleotide sequence: TGTGCCAGCAGTTACGGGGGGCGCGTCCACGAGCAGTACTTC.

The sample holds a few counts of this clone. The chain joins TRBV6-1 to TRBJ1-1; a possible D gene is TRBD1 (5 bases). This CDR3 has 12 residues. The germline gives CDR1 MNHNS, CDR2 SASEGT. Trimming left V 6 bases short and J 4 bases short, with 9 bases between. The CDR3 sequence: CASRFGGTEAFF. For the CDR3, the DNA is TGTGCCAGCAGATTTGGGGGCACTGAAGCTTTCTTT.

The chain carries TRBV15 and TRBJ2-3; 10 bases agree with TRBD2. This CDR3 has 15 residues. Germline V gene sequence: CDR1 LNHNV, CDR2 YYDKDF (reference sequence). After removal of 0 bases from V and 6 bases from J, the junction contained 3 bases not matched to a gene. In nucleotides, the CDR3 is TGTGCCACCAGCAGAGACGGGACTAGCGCTGATACGCAGTATTTT. It translates to CATSRDGTSADTQYF.

This rearrangement joins TRBV11-3 to TRBJ2-7; no reliable D call. V lost 8 bases and J 3 bases, leaving 5 bases between the germline ends. Germline V gene sequence: CDR1 SGHNT, CDR2 YENEEA. This CDR3 is 10 amino acids long. Here the CDR3 reads CASGVYEQYF. CDR3 DNA sequence: TGTGCCAGCGGAGTCTACGAGCAGTACTTC.

V usage is TRBV11-3 and J usage is TRBJ2-7; a weak D match, TRBD1 (6 bases). The CDR3 extends over 12 amino acids. Germline values: CDR1 SGHNT, CDR2 YENEEA. Trimming pared 5 bases from V and 3 bases from J, leaving 8 bases between. CDR3 DNA: TGTGCCAGCAGCGCCAGGGGCTACGAGCAGTACTTC. Its translation: CASSARGYEQYF.

V usage is TRBV6-6 and J usage is TRBJ2-7; D possibly corresponds to TRBD2 (5 bases). CDR1 and CDR2 from the germline V gene are MNHNY and SVGAGI (reference sequence). The CDR3 is made up of 13 amino acids. The V end was cut by 0 bases, the J end by 7 bases, with 10 bases between. The CDR3 sequence is CASSYSGREEQYF. For the CDR3, the DNA is TGTGCCAGCAGTTACTCGGGCCGGGAAGAGCAGTACTTC.

V is TRBV4-1 and J is TRBJ1-5; no definite D call. Germline assignment: CDR1 MGHRA and CDR2 YSYEKL. With 2 bases removed from V and 1 base from J, the gap between germline ends came to 6 bases. CDR3 length: 14 amino acids. The CDR3 loop reads CASSQRLSNQPQHF. The CDR3 DNA is TGCGCCAGCAGCCAAAGACTGAGCAATCAGCCCCAGCATTTT.

This chain connects TRBV11-3 to TRBJ2-7; D is undetermined. The CDR3 spans 13 residues. V was trimmed by 0 bases and J by 3 bases, leaving 6 bases between them. Germline CDR1 SGHNT, CDR2 YENEEA. CDR3 residues: CASSLDRSYEQYF. DNA of the CDR3: TGTGCCAGCAGCTTAGATCGCAGCTACGAGCAGTACTTC.

The V and J genes are TRBV6-1 and TRBJ2-1; TRBD2 aligns across 14 bases. Per germline, CDR1 MNHNS and CDR2 SASEGT. J was trimmed by 6 bases and V by 1 base; bases with no gene match: 2. The CDR3 has 16 residues. CDR3: CASSEVTSGRGNEQFF. DNA of the CDR3: TGTGCCAGCAGTGAAGTGACTAGCGGGAGGGGCAATGAGCAGTTCTTC.

The J gene is TRBJ2-5, the V gene TRBV12-5, with D tentatively TRBD1 or TRBD2 (7 bases each). The CDR3 loop spans 14 amino acids. Looked up from germline, CDR1 is LGHNT and CDR2 is FRNRAP. The V and J ends lost 5 bases and 4 bases respectively, with 14 bases between them. CDR3 sequence: CASGAGRGGETQYF. As DNA, the CDR3 is TGTGCTAGTGGTGCGGGCAGGGGGGGAGAGACCCAGTACTTC.